This TCR beta chain was identified in a study of patients and donors after allogeneic stem cell transplantation. V was clipped by 2 bases and J by 6 bases, with 14 bases between them. Germline loops: CDR1 LNHDA, CDR2 SQIVND (reference sequence). CDR3 length equals 15 residues. A single record per CDR3 protein comes from TCRdb applying MiXCR to the RT-PCR reads. The table records roughly 960,000 distinct CDR3 sequences, around 17% of them present only once. The receptor was derived from a human donor who was either an allogeneic HSCT recipient or a stem cell or donor lymphocyte infusion donor (not recorded which). It is not recorded whose cells these are; they may come from a transplant donor. Input material: blood, either unsorted or a sorted T cell fraction (not recorded which). The chain couples TRBV19 to TRBJ2-1; perhaps D is TRBD1 or TRBD2 (6 bases each). The CDR3 bases are TGTGCCAGTAGTATATTTTCCGAGGGGGGCAATGAGCAGTTCTTC. Protein product: CASSIFSEGGNEQFF. Variable domain in full (rest from reference TRBV19 and TRBJ2-1): DGGITQSPKYLFRKEGQNVTLSCEQNLNHDAMYWYRQDPGQGLRLIYYSQIVNDFQKGDIAEGYSVSREKKESFPLTVTSAQKNPTAFYLCASSIFSEGGNEQFFGPGTRLTVL.